A single sample gave rise to the 22 T cell receptor beta chains below, sequenced in a study of T cells in Graves' hyperthyroidism and ophthalmopathy. TCR beta CDR3 sequences were amplified from RNA transcripts. Researchers ran a first-round RT-PCR on the TCR CDR3 using the HTBI primer set. TCRdb used MiXCR to reprocess the multiplex PCR reads, holding one entry per CDR3 protein. The sample lists roughly 380,000 distinct CDR3 sequences, 11% to 15% seen once, with approximately 11% in the top ten. The specimen sequenced was blood. Every receptor here comes from a woman aged 55 to 70 with Graves' hyperthyroidism.

This clonotype was detected many times. The chain carries TRBV13 and TRBJ2-3, with TRBD1 as a possible D gene (5 bases). The CDR3 has 16 amino acids. The V gene lost 1 base and the J gene lost 1 base, with 12 bases spanning the gap. In germline, CDR1 is PRHDT, CDR2 FYEKMQ (reference sequence). CDR3 DNA sequence: TGTGCCAGCAGCTTAGATGGGGCTGGTGGCACAGATACGCAGTATTTT. Its translation: CASSLDGAGGTDTQYF.

This clonotype has ten or more counts. This sequence joins TRBV2 and TRBJ1-5; D not resolved. Per the germline V gene, CDR1 is SNHLY and CDR2 is FYNNEI. Trimming took off 3 bases at V and 1 base at J, with 10 bases between the two ends. This CDR3 is 15 amino acids long. The CDR3 region is CASSERAASNQPQHF. In DNA, the CDR3 is TGTGCCAGCAGTGAGAGGGCGGCGAGCAATCAGCCCCAGCATTTT.

This clonotype was detected many times. This rearrangement joins TRBV6-2 or TRBV6-3 to TRBJ2-1; no clear D. The germline V and J ends were trimmed by 1 base and 4 bases, with 5 bases remaining between them. Per the germline V gene, CDR1 is MNHEY and CDR2 is SVGEGT. The CDR3 is made up of 13 amino acids. The CDR3 DNA follows: TGTGCCAGCAGTTACTGGGCATACAATGAGCAGTTCTTC. Protein: CASSYWAYNEQFF.

This clonotype has a count of ten or more. This chain links TRBV5-1 with TRBJ2-7; the D gene could be TRBD1 or TRBD2 (5 bases each). This CDR3 has 15 residues. Germline CDR1 and CDR2: SGHRS and YFSETQ. V lost 3 bases and J lost 2, with 15 bases in between. The CDR3 coding sequence is TGCGCCAGCAGCTGGACCGGGACGGAAACCTACGAGCAGTACTTC. This encodes CASSWTGTETYEQYF.

J is TRBJ2-7 and V is TRBV6-2 or TRBV6-3; no clear D gene. The CDR3 sequence is 13 residues long. Trimming took 5 bases from V and 4 from J, leaving 12 bases between them. Per germline, CDR1 MNHEY and CDR2 SVGEGT. The CDR3 sequence: CASSPPPVYEQYF. The CDR3 bases are TGTGCCAGCAGTCCCCCCCCCGTTTACGAGCAGTACTTC.

There are a few counts of this clonotype. CDR3 protein: CSASPGGELFF. The CDR3 DNA reads as TGCAGTGCTTCCCCCGGGGGGGAGCTGTTTTTT. The chain couples TRBV20-1 to TRBJ2-2; D is unclear. Germline-derived CDR1 and CDR2 are DFQATT and SNEGSKA (reference sequence). The CDR3 contains 11 residues. With 5 bases removed from V and 8 bases from J, the gap between germline ends came to 9 bases.

Comment on this clonotype: Since a much larger clone is just one base distant, this may be a read error. The chain is built from TRBV6-5 and TRBJ1-2; D may be TRBD1 (5 bases). CDR3 length: 15 residues. The V gene lost 1 base and the J gene lost 0 bases, with 9 bases spanning the gap. CDR1 and CDR2 (germline): MNHEY, SVGAGI. The DNA of the CDR3 is TGTGCCAGCAGTTACTTCGAGACAGCTAACTATGGCTACACCTTC. Translation gives CASSYFETANYGYTF.

The V call is TRBV10-3, the J call TRBJ2-5; 10 nucleotides agree with TRBD1. Trimming cost V 6 bases and J 9 bases; bases outside gene matches: 7. The CDR3 runs to 13 residues. Germline-derived CDR1 and CDR2 are ENHRY and SYGVKD. CDR3 DNA sequence: TGTGCCATCAGCCTGGACAGGGGGGGTCCCCAGTACTTC. It codes for CAISLDRGGPQYF.

V is TRBV5-1 and J is TRBJ2-2; tentative D call: TRBD1 (6 bases). Per germline, CDR1 SGHRS and CDR2 YFSETQ. V was cut by 0 bases and J by 6 bases, with 12 bases left in between. The CDR3 has 15 residues. CDR3 DNA sequence: TGCGCCAGCAGCTTGGTGGGGGACACAGCCGGGGAGCTGTTTTTT. Translated: CASSLVGDTAGELFF.

This clonotype was recorded at least ten times. This chain connects TRBV7-3 to TRBJ2-2, with TRBD2 identical over 12 bases. The CDR3 has 17 residues. The germline V gene has CDR1 SGHTA and CDR2 FQGTGA. V was clipped by 1 base and J by 2 bases; unmatched bases: 2. CDR3 coding DNA: TGTGCCAGCAGCTTAAAGGGACTAGCGGGCAACACCGGGGAGCTGTTTTTT. It codes for CASSLKGLAGNTGELFF. The entire variable domain, with the rest obtained from reference TRBV7-3 and TRBJ2-2, is as follows: GAGVSQTPSNKVTEKGKYVELRCDPISGHTALYWYRQSLGQGPEFLIYFQGTGAADDSGLPNDRFFAVRPEGSVSTLKIQRTERGDSAVYLCASSLKGLAGNTGELFFGEGSRLTVL.

This clonotype was detected ten times or more. The chain links TRBV20-1 to TRBJ2-5; 8 positions match TRBD2. The V and J ends lost 4 bases and 2 bases, in that order; junction bases with no gene match: 15. The CDR3 contains 17 residues. Germline V CDR1 and CDR2: DFQATT, SNEGSKA (reference sequence). CDR3 sequence reads: CSATRAALAGLQETQYF. DNA for the CDR3: TGCAGTGCTACGCGAGCTGCCCTAGCGGGTCTTCAAGAGACCCAGTACTTC.

For the CDR3, the DNA is TGTGCCTGGAGTGTACAAGGGATTGAAGCTTTCTTT. It specifies CAWSVQGIEAFF. The chain joins TRBV30 to TRBJ1-1; D remains unclear. The V gene lost 0 bases and the J gene lost 7 bases, with 9 bases spanning the gap. The length of the CDR3 is 12 residues. Germline loops: CDR1 GTSNPN, CDR2 SVGIG (reference sequence).

This clonotype was picked up a small number of times. The genes are TRBV7-9 and TRBJ2-1; D uncertain. The CDR3 loop spans 14 amino acids. The germline V gene encodes CDR1 SEHNR and CDR2 FQNEAQ (reference sequence). The V and J ends lost 2 bases and 2 bases respectively, with 7 bases between them. CDR3 sequence: CASSLQSPYNEQFF. The CDR3 nucleotides read TGTGCCAGCAGCTTACAGAGCCCCTACAATGAGCAGTTCTTC.

This clonotype showed up many times. The chain employs TRBV12-3 or TRBV12-4 and TRBJ1-1; D is uncertain. CDR3 length equals 15 residues. With 1 base removed from V and 1 base from J, the gap between germline ends came to 10 bases. The CDR3: CASSLGRTENTEAFF. CDR3 DNA sequence: TGTGCCAGCAGTTTAGGGAGGACTGAGAACACTGAAGCTTTCTTT.

The rearrangement uses TRBV5-1 and TRBJ2-7; 12 nucleotides align to TRBD2. The CDR3 contains 15 residues. Germline V gene data show CDR1 as SGHRS and CDR2 as YFSETQ. J gave up 1 base and V 5 bases, and 4 bases lay outside the gene matches. For the CDR3, the DNA is TGCGCCAGCAGAACGGGACTAGCGGGTTCCTACGAGCAGTACTTC. Its translation is CASRTGLAGSYEQYF.

This clonotype was seen ten or more times. V gene TRBV20-1 combines with J gene TRBJ2-7; TRBD2 is a possible D gene (6 bases). This CDR3 comprises 16 residues. V shed 3 bases and J shed 3 bases, with 21 bases lying between them. Germline V gene data show CDR1 as DFQATT and CDR2 as SNEGSKA (reference sequence). CDR3 coding DNA: TGCAGTGCTAGGCCCCTGCGGGACTCAGGGATCTACGAGCAGTACTTC. This gives the protein CSARPLRDSGIYEQYF.

V is TRBV28 and J is TRBJ2-7, with 8 bases matching TRBD1. Germline V gene sequence: CDR1 MDHEN, CDR2 SYDVKM. The CDR3 contains 15 residues. J lost 5 bases, V lost 6 bases, and 12 bases had no gene match. The DNA of the CDR3 is TGTGCCAGCAGGGAGGACAGGGAGGAGTGGGACGAGCAGTACTTC. Residues: CASREDREEWDEQYF. The whole variable domain, remainder taken from reference TRBV28 and TRBJ2-7, is DVKVTQSSRYLVKRTGEKVFLECVQDMDHENMFWYRQDPGLGLRLIYFSYDVKMKEKGDIPEGYSVSREKKERFSLILESASTNQTSMYLCASREDREEWDEQYFGPGTRLTVT.

The chain employs TRBV18 and TRBJ1-1; D is uncertain. Per the germline V gene, CDR1 is KGHSH and CDR2 is LQKENI. The length of the CDR3 is 13 residues. V lost 2 bases, J lost 5 bases, and 9 bases lay in between. This chain's CDR3 is CASSPLMDTEAFF. In DNA, the CDR3 is TGTGCCAGCTCACCATTAATGGATACTGAAGCTTTCTTT.

This clonotype appeared many times. The V call is TRBV20-1, the J call TRBJ2-3, with 9 bases lining up with TRBD1. This CDR3 region has 15 residues. V trimming: 1 base; J trimming: 6 bases; junction bases outside the gene matches: 8. Germline values: CDR1 DFQATT, CDR2 SNEGSKA (reference sequence). The CDR3 loop is CSARGGTGLRDTQYF. The CDR3 region has the DNA TGCAGTGCTAGAGGGGGGACAGGGTTAAGGGATACGCAGTATTTT.

This clonotype occurred a few times. V usage is TRBV7-8 and J usage is TRBJ1-1; 8 bases map to TRBD1. CDR3 length: 14 residues. V lost 8 bases, J lost 4 bases, and 9 bases stayed unmatched. CDR1 SGHVS and CDR2 FQNEAQ come from the germline V gene. The CDR3 DNA follows: TGTGCCAGCTCTCTCCAGGGGGCGGTCACTGAAGCTTTCTTT. Residues: CASSLQGAVTEAFF.

The gene calls are TRBV20-1 and TRBJ2-3, with 15 bases that match TRBD2. This CDR3 comprises 14 residues. CDR1 DFQATT and CDR2 SNEGSKA come from the germline V gene (reference sequence). The junction had 2 bases not matched to a gene; V was cut back by 4 bases and J by 6 bases. CDR3 in amino acids: CSATGTSGRDTQYF. The CDR3 bases are TGCAGTGCTACCGGGACTAGCGGGAGGGATACGCAGTATTTT.

This clonotype was counted at least ten times. The V call is TRBV7-2, the J call TRBJ2-3; D is perhaps TRBD2 (6 bases). Germline V gene lookup returns CDR1 SGHTA and CDR2 FQGNSA. The V end was cut by 5 bases, the J end by 6 bases, with 12 bases between. The CDR3 sequence is 13 residues long. CDR3 nucleotides: TGTGCCAGCAGCAAAGTTCGGGGGGATACGCAGTATTTT. Its translation: CASSKVRGDTQYF.